These 22 T cell receptor beta chains share one sample of origin, sequenced in a study of CD8 T cells in Susac syndrome. Random hexamers served to reverse transcribe about 0.5 to 1 ug RNA. TCRdb itself ran the immunoSEQ multiplex PCR reads through MiXCR, one entry per CDR3 protein. Altogether fewer than 350,000 distinct CDR3 sequences are present, over 75% being singletons, with the ten largest covering around 0.2%. Sequencing was performed on CD8+ T cells from PBMCs. These receptors came from a human donor with multiple sclerosis.

The chain employs TRBV4-2 and TRBJ2-7; TRBD2 matches at 7 bases. V lost 1 base and J lost 0; bases outside the gene matches: 9. CDR3 length: 17 residues. Germline CDR1 LGHNA, CDR2 YNFKEQ. In nucleotides, the CDR3 is TGTGCCAGCAGCCAAGGAGCCAGCGGGGATAGCTCCTACGAGCAGTACTTC. It specifies CASSQGASGDSSYEQYF.

The V gene is TRBV29-1, the J gene TRBJ2-7, with D perhaps matching TRBD1 (5 bases). Germline V gene lookup returns CDR1 SQVTM and CDR2 ANQGSEA. V lost 3 bases, J lost 2 bases, and 14 bases lay in between. This CDR3 contains 14 residues. CDR3 bases: TGCAGCGTTGAGGGCAGGGAAGTCCCCTACGAGCAGTACTTC. Translated: CSVEGREVPYEQYF.

The J gene is TRBJ2-5, the V gene TRBV30; 8 bases line up with TRBD2. V shed 5 bases, J shed 1 base, and the junction held 6 bases outside the gene matches. CDR3 length: 14 amino acids. Germline V gene lookup returns CDR1 GTSNPN and CDR2 SVGIG (reference sequence). The CDR3 sequence: CAWGGLAGQETQYF. The CDR3 nucleotides read TGTGCCTGGGGGGGGCTAGCGGGCCAAGAGACCCAGTACTTC.

CDR3 sequence: CASSSLTDTQYF. The CDR3 DNA follows: TGTGCCAGCAGCTCCCTCACAGATACGCAGTATTTT. This sequence joins TRBV7-6 and TRBJ2-3; D call uncertain. Per germline, CDR1 SGHVS and CDR2 FNYEAQ. Trimming took off 4 bases at V and 2 bases at J, with 4 bases between the two ends. This CDR3 region has 12 residues.

The chain links TRBV5-4 to TRBJ1-3; unclear D gene. V lost 2 bases, J lost 0 bases, and 9 bases lay in between. Germline CDR1 and CDR2: SGHNT and YYREEE (reference sequence). This CDR3 is 15 amino acids long. CDR3 loop: CASSFGLSSGNTIYF. CDR3 DNA sequence: TGTGCCAGCAGCTTCGGACTTTCCTCTGGAAACACCATATATTTT.

The rearrangement links TRBV7-8 to TRBJ1-2; D not resolved. V was clipped by 4 bases and J by 3 bases, with 12 bases between them. The germline gives CDR1 SGHVS, CDR2 FQNEAQ. This CDR3 contains 14 residues. This CDR3 reads CASSSAIEYYGYTF. The CDR3 nucleotides are TGTGCCAGCAGCTCAGCGATAGAGTACTATGGCTACACCTTC.

V usage is TRBV5-1 and J usage is TRBJ2-7, with 8 bases fitting TRBD1. This CDR3 spans 14 amino acids. V lost 3 bases and J lost 7; bases outside the gene matches: 9. Germline CDR1 reads SGHRS; CDR2 reads YFSETQ. Here the CDR3 DNA reads TGCGCCAGCAGCTCTACCAGGGGGCGGAGAGAGCAGTACTTC. Residues: CASSSTRGRREQYF.

J is TRBJ2-7 and V is TRBV7-9, with no clear D. CDR3 length equals 13 residues. The V gene's germline CDR1 is SEHNR and CDR2 FQNEAQ (reference sequence). The V gene lost 1 base and the J gene lost 5 bases, with 9 bases spanning the gap. CDR3 amino acids: CASSLVILNEQYF. CDR3 nucleotide sequence: TGTGCCAGCAGCTTAGTAATTCTAAACGAGCAGTACTTC.

The chain combines TRBV19 with TRBJ1-5; D remains unclear. Trimming took 1 base from V and 0 from J, leaving 7 bases between them. The CDR3 loop spans 15 amino acids. Germline lookup yields CDR1 LNHDA and CDR2 SQIVND (reference sequence). This CDR3 reads CASSIGPLSNQPQHF. In DNA, the CDR3 is TGTGCCAGTAGTATAGGACCGCTTAGCAATCAGCCCCAGCATTTT.

The V and J genes are TRBV5-4 and TRBJ1-2; D might be TRBD1 (6 bases). Germline assignment: CDR1 SGHNT and CDR2 YYREEE (reference sequence). Deletions cut 4 bases from V and 2 bases from J, with 18 bases between. CDR3 length: 16 residues. The CDR3 loop is CASSLTGQSLNYGYTF. The CDR3 region has the DNA TGTGCCAGCAGCCTAACCGGACAGAGCCTGAACTATGGCTACACCTTC.

The J gene is TRBJ1-4, the V gene TRBV7-2; 7 bases agree with TRBD1. CDR1 is SGHTA, CDR2 FQGNSA, per germline. This CDR3 is 15 amino acids long. Germline trimming cut 5 bases from V and 7 bases from J; bases unmatched to any gene: 10. The chain's CDR3 is CASSPQTGKAEKLFF. CDR3 coding DNA: TGTGCCAGCAGCCCTCAGACAGGGAAAGCTGAAAAACTGTTTTTT.

The rearrangement uses TRBV7-9 and TRBJ1-2, with D possibly TRBD1 on 5 matching bases. V lost 9 bases, J lost 3 bases, and 17 bases lay in between. Germline lookup yields CDR1 SEHNR and CDR2 FQNEAQ (reference sequence). The CDR3 has 14 residues. The CDR3 bases are TGTGCCAGTAGAGTGCCGGGGGTTGACTATGGCTACACCTTC. Protein: CASRVPGVDYGYTF. The complete variable domain, with remaining parts taken from reference TRBV7-9 and TRBJ1-2, reads DTGVSQNPRHKITKRGQNVTFRCDPISEHNRLYWYRQTLGQGPEFLTYFQNEAQLEKSRLLSDRFSAERPKGSFSTLEIQRTEQGDSAMYLCASRVPGVDYGYTFGSGTRLTVV.

V gene TRBV7-2 combines with J gene TRBJ1-4; D remains unclear. The CDR3 is made up of 16 amino acids. The V end was cut by 3 bases, the J end by 4 bases, with 15 bases between. Germline V lookup: CDR1 SGHTA, CDR2 FQGNSA. The CDR3 spells CASSFTNTDLNEKLFF. The CDR3 DNA is TGTGCCAGCAGCTTTACGAACACGGACCTTAATGAAAAACTGTTTTTT.

The CDR3 loop is CSAIPGSSYNEQFF. DNA of the CDR3: TGCAGTGCTATTCCCGGAAGCTCCTACAATGAGCAGTTCTTC. The chain carries TRBV20-1 and TRBJ2-1, with D hard to call. Trimming took off 4 bases at V and 0 bases at J, with 10 bases between the two ends. CDR3 length: 14 residues. From germline, CDR1 is DFQATT and CDR2 SNEGSKA (reference sequence).

This chain joins TRBV7-9 and TRBJ1-2, with no clear D. The V end was cut by 6 bases, the J end by 6 bases, with 17 bases between. Germline CDR1 reads SEHNR; CDR2 reads FQNEAQ (reference sequence). The CDR3 has 14 amino acids. The CDR3 nucleotides read TGTGCCAGCAGATCAATATTCGGGTCGGATGGCTACACCTTC. Its protein product is CASRSIFGSDGYTF. Looking up the rest from reference TRBV7-9 and TRBJ1-2 gives the full variable domain: DTGVSQNPRHKITKRGQNVTFRCDPISEHNRLYWYRQTLGQGPEFLTYFQNEAQLEKSRLLSDRFSAERPKGSFSTLEIQRTEQGDSAMYLCASRSIFGSDGYTFGSGTRLTVV.

About this clonotype: One junction end disagrees with the germline gene, perhaps due to a read error. The rearrangement links TRBV29-1 to TRBJ1-2; maybe TRBD1 (5 bases). CDR1 and CDR2 (germline): SQVTM, ANQGSEA. The CDR3 spans 12 residues. The CDR3 DNA reads as TGCAGCGCTGAAGGGGAAGGGATTGGCTACACCTTC. It specifies CSAEGEGIGYTF.

The chain couples TRBV29-1 to TRBJ2-7, with 7 bases identical to TRBD2. V lost 5 bases to trimming and J lost 3 bases; unmatched junction nucleotides: 7. From germline, CDR1 is SQVTM and CDR2 ANQGSEA. CDR3 length: 13 amino acids. The CDR3 sequence: CSVRPSGFYEQYF. The CDR3 bases are TGCAGCGTTCGGCCTAGCGGCTTCTACGAGCAGTACTTC.

The V call is TRBV19, the J call TRBJ2-1; TRBD2 agrees at 10 bases. There are 15 residues in the CDR3. Germline V lookup: CDR1 LNHDA, CDR2 SQIVND (reference sequence). V was pared by 3 bases and J by 4 bases, with 3 bases of the junction left unmatched. CDR3: CASSIKAGGYNEQFF. The CDR3 coding sequence is TGTGCCAGTAGTATCAAAGCGGGGGGGTACAATGAGCAGTTCTTC.

This clonotype appeared once. V usage is TRBV20-1 and J usage is TRBJ2-2; 8 positions agree with TRBD2. This CDR3 is built from 14 residues. Germline assignment: CDR1 DFQATT and CDR2 SNEGSKA (reference sequence). V lost 4 bases to trimming and J lost 6 bases; unmatched junction nucleotides: 7. CDR3 residues: CSATRGGVAGELFF. The DNA of the CDR3 is TGCAGTGCTACCCGGGGGGGAGTCGCCGGGGAGCTGTTTTTT.

The rearrangement uses TRBV28 and TRBJ1-3, with 7 bases matching TRBD1. Germline assignment: CDR1 MDHEN and CDR2 SYDVKM. The CDR3 runs 17 residues. V was clipped by 3 bases and J by 0 bases; unmatched bases: 8. This CDR3 reads CASSFRQGVLSGNTIYF. The CDR3 DNA reads as TGTGCCAGCAGTTTTCGACAGGGAGTACTCTCTGGAAACACCATATATTTT. Full variable domain (remainder filled in from reference TRBV28 and TRBJ1-3): DVKVTQSSRYLVKRTGEKVFLECVQDMDHENMFWYRQDPGLGLRLIYFSYDVKMKEKGDIPEGYSVSREKKERFSLILESASTNQTSMYLCASSFRQGVLSGNTIYFGEGSWLTVV.

This chain joins TRBV27 and TRBJ2-1; 7 bases agree with TRBD1. The CDR3 is made up of 15 amino acids. Germline V gene lookup returns CDR1 MNHEY and CDR2 SMNVEV (reference sequence). The V segment lost 4 bases and the J segment 8 bases; nucleotides outside the gene matches: 11. CDR3 region: CASSYRGLGIDEQFF. The CDR3, as DNA: TGTGCCAGCAGTTACAGGGGTCTAGGGATCGATGAGCAGTTCTTC.

The chain joins TRBV6-4 to TRBJ2-2; D gene ambiguous. The germline V gene has CDR1 MRHNA and CDR2 SNTAGT. Between the trimmed V and J ends, which lost 2 bases and 2 bases, there was a span of 9 bases. The CDR3 totals 15 residues. The CDR3 protein is CASSDGLLNTGELFF. CDR3 bases: TGTGCCAGCAGTGACGGGCTCCTAAACACCGGGGAGCTGTTTTTT.